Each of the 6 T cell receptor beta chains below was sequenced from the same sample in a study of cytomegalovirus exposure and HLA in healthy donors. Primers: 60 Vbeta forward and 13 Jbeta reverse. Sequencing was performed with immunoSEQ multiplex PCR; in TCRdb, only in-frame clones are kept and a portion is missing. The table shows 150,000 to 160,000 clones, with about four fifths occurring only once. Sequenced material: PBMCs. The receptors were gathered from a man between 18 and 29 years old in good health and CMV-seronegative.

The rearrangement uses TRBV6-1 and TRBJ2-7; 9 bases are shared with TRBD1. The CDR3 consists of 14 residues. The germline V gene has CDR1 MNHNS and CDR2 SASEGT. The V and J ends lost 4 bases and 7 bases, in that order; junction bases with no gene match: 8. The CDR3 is CASSVQGAISEQYV. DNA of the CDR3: TGTGCCAGCAGTGTACAGGGGGCCATTAGTGAGCAGTACGTC.

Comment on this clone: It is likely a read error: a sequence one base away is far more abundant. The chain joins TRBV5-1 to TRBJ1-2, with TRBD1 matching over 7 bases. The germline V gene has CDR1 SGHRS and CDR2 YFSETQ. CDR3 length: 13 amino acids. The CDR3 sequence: CASSLGQTYGYTF. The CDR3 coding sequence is TGCGCCAGCAGTTTGGGACAGACCTATGGCTACACCTTC.

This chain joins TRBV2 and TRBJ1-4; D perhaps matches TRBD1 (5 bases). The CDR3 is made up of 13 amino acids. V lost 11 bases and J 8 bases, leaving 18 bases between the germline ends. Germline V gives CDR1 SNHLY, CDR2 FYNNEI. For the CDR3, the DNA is TGTGCCGGAGGGGAGGCGGCGGGAGAAAAACTGTTTTTT. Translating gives CAGGEAAGEKLFF.

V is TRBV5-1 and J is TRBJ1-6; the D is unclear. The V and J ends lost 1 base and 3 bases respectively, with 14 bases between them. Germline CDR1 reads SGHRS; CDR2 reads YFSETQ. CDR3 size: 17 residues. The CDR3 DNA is TGCGCCAGCAGCTTGACTGACAATCGAATCTATAATTCACCCCTCCACTTT. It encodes CASSLTDNRIYNSPLHF.

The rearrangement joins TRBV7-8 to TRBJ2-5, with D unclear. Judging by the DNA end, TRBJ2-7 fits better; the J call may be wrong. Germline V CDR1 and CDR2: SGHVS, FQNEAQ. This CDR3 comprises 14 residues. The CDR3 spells CASSPKEFPYEQYF. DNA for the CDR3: TGTGCCAGCAGCCCCAAGGAGTTTCCCTACGAGCAGTACTTC.

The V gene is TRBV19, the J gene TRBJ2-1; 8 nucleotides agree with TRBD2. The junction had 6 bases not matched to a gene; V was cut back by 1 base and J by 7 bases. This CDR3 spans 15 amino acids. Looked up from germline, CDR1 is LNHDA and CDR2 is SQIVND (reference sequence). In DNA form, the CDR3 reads TGTGCCAGTAGTATAGTGGCGGGGGGTTGGAATGAGCAGTTCTTC. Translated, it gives CASSIVAGGWNEQFF.